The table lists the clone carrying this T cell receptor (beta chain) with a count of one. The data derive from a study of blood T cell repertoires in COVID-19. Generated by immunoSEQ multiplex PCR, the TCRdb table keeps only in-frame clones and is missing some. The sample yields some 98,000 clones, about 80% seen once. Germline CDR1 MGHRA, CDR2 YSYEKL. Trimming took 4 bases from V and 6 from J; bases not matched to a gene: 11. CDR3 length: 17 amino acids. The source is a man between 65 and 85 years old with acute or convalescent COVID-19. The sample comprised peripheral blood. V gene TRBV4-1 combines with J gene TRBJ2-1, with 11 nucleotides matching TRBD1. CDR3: CASSPFWGQGVGNEQFF. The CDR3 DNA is TGCGCCAGCAGCCCGTTCTGGGGACAGGGGGTAGGCAATGAGCAGTTCTTC.